This T cell receptor beta chain was recovered during a study of early T cells in non-severe SARS-CoV-2 infection. Whole-study context: Sequencing of unsorted whole blood was done on bulk RNA, leaving chains unpaired. Study results and caveats: VDJdb-based annotation leaned toward anti-spike CD8 responses and missed private and CD4 specificities.

Trimming took off 1 base at V and 12 bases at J, with 12 bases between the two ends. This CDR3 has 13 residues. Germline CDR1 is SEHNR and CDR2 is FQNEAQ (reference sequence). This clonotype was seen at least ten times. Antigen specificity is unknown. Tagging with unique molecular identifiers was applied to individual cDNA molecules. TCRdb reanalysed the 5' RACE reads using MiXCR and keeps one entry per CDR3 protein. This sample has 25,000 to 35,000 distinct CDR3 sequences, with less than 6% found just once. The TCR comes from an adult who was a healthcare worker with PCR-confirmed SARS-CoV-2 infection or an uninfected control (not recorded which). This chain uses TRBV7-9 with TRBJ1-4; no clear D gene. The source was whole blood, collected at baseline. DNA for the CDR3: TGTGCCAGCAGCTTAGTCTGGTCAGAAGAACTGTTTTTT. As protein: CASSLVWSEELFF.